The present T cell receptor (beta chain) was sequenced within a study of blood T cells in healthy people across ages. Study-level background: The capture of about one barcoded beta molecule per two T cells was achieved by template switching. Study-level points and caveats: Long-lived donors carried more naive CD4+ cells and greater diversity than aged donors. Because donor CMV status was unknown, expanded clonotype changes were possibly confounded.

A J-beta primer mix and a sample-barcoded 5' primer were used in a second PCR of about 7 to 12 cycles. TCRdb passed the 5' RACE reads through MiXCR, listing each CDR3 protein once. The sample lists 380,000 or so distinct CDR3 sequences, about 49% seen once, with 45% to 55% in the top ten. Germline V gene lookup returns CDR1 SGDLS and CDR2 YYNGEE. V was trimmed by 0 bases and J by 8 bases, leaving 17 bases between them. The length of the CDR3 is 15 residues. A word on this clonotype: What it binds is unknown.

No fewer than 7 million PBMCs went into each sample. Sequenced sample: blood. The V gene is TRBV9, the J gene TRBJ1-2; D gene uncertain. This clonotype originated in a man aged 60 to 75 in good health. CDR3 loop: CASSVVFEGEKGYTF. The CDR3 DNA is TGTGCCAGCAGCGTAGTATTCGAAGGAGAAAAGGGCTACACCTTC.